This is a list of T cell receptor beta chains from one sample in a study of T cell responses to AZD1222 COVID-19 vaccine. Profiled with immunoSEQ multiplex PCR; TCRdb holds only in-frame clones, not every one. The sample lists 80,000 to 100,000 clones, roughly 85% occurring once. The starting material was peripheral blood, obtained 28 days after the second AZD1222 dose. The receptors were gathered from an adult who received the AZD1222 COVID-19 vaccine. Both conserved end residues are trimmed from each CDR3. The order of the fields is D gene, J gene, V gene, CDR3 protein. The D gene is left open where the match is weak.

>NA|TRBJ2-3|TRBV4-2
ASSQDGSRRADTQY
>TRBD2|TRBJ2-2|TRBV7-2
ASSLGKSGINTGELF
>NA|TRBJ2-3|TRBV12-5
ASGAGLKTEEFTDTQY
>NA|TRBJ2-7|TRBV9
ASSVGDGAYEQY
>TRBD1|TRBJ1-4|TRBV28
ASSAYRGSVANEKLF
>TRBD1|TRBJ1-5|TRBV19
ASTDSPTGPSNQPQH
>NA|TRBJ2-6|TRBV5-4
ASSFQGGGANVLT
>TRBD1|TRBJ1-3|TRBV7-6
ASSFRGRAGQGAGNTIY
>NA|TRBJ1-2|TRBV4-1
ASSETVLSGGYT
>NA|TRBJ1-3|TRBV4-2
ASSRETGSGNTIY
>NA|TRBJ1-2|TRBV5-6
ASSFWQGNYGYT
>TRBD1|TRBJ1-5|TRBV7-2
ASSLTGMGQPQH
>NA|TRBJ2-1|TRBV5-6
ASSPSGGGSYNEQF
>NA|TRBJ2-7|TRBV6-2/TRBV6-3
ASSLPPGTYEQY
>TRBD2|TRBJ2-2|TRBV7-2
ASSSGLAGGSANTGELF
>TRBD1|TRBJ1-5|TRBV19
ASKLAGGRGGNQPQH
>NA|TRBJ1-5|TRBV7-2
ASSLSPKAPSPQH
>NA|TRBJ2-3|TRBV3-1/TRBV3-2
ASSSRGTDTQY
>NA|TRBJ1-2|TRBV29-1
SVDGEQPWDYGYT
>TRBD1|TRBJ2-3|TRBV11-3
ASSLGQGATDTQY
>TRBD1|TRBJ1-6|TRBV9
ASSPDRGRNSPLH
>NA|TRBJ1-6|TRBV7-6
ASSLKGAGNSPLH
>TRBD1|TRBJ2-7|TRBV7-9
ASSLLGQGRDDYEQY
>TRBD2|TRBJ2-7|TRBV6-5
ASSTRGGGNYEQY
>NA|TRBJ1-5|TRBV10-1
ASSLKGGNMGQPQH
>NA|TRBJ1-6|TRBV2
ASSEERDYNSPLH
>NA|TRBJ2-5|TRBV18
ASSPIGETQY
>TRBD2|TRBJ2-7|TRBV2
ASRASGTAYEQY
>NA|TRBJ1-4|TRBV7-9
ASSLIHEKLF
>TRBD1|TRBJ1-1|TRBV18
ASSRDRDAEAF
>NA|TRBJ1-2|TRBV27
ASSTTGTVYGYT
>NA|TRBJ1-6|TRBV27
ASSFSGTRILSPLH
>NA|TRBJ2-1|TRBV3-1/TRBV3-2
ASSHRNEQF
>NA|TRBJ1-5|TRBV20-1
SASTGAHQPQH
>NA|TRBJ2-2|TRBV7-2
ASTGGGAGELF
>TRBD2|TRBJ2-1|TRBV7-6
ASSWGVTSGRVYNEQF
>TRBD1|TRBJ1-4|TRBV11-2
ASSTGTGRNEKLF
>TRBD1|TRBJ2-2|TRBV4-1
ASREGDSSNTGELF
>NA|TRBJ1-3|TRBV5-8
ASSRRGAGNTIY
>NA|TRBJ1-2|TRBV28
ASTLSGQERYGYT
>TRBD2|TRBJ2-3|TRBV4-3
ASSQDNRREMGTDTQY
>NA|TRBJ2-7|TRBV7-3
ASSLGAGQSYEQY
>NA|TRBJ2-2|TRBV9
ASSPSGGTGELF
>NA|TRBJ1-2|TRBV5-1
ASTEIPGTSYGYT
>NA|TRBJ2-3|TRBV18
ASSPRGGIADTQY
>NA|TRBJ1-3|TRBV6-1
ASSEPGPGNTIY
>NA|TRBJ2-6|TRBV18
ASSPRTGSGANVLT
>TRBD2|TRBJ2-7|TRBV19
ASSNGLAGAREQY
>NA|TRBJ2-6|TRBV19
ASSGLAGANVLT
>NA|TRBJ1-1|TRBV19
ASVFHTEAF
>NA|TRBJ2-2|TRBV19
ASMYSNTGELF
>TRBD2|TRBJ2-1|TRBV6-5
ASGPGLAANEQF
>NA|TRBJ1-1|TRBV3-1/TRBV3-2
ASSPPRGWTEAF
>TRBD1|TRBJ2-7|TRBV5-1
ASRPASGGPYEQY